The 21 T cell receptor beta chains below come from one sample, sequenced in a study of chemoradiotherapy in HPV16-positive cancers. The data were produced by immunoSEQ multiplex PCR, yet TCRdb's version contains in-frame clones alone and is incomplete. The sample lists some 1,600 clones, over 90% occurring once. The sequencing used tumor tissue, collected from a patient who underwent chemoradiotherapy. These receptors came from a human donor with HPV-associated anogenital cancer.

The genes are TRBV5-4 and TRBJ2-3; D is possibly TRBD1 or TRBD2 (5 bases each). Trimming removed 4 bases at V and 2 bases at J, with 17 bases between. Germline-derived CDR1 and CDR2 are SGHNT and YYREEE (reference sequence). The CDR3 consists of 16 residues. The CDR3 protein is CASSQTGRGYTDTQYF. The CDR3 DNA reads TGTGCCAGCAGCCAAACCGGACGGGGCTACACAGATACGCAGTATTTT.

The chain has TRBV28 and TRBJ2-1, with D uncertain. The CDR3 loop spans 16 amino acids. Trimming took 3 bases from V and 4 from J, leaving 16 bases between them. Germline-derived CDR1 and CDR2 are MDHEN and SYDVKM. CDR3 sequence reads: CASSFSGFGEYNEQFF. In DNA form, the CDR3 reads TGTGCCAGCAGTTTCAGTGGATTTGGAGAGTACAATGAGCAGTTCTTC. Supplemented by reference TRBV28 and TRBJ2-1, the full variable domain reads DVKVTQSSRYLVKRTGEKVFLECVQDMDHENMFWYRQDPGLGLRLIYFSYDVKMKEKGDIPEGYSVSREKKERFSLILESASTNQTSMYLCASSFSGFGEYNEQFFGPGTRLTVL.

This clone was counted a single time. This chain joins TRBV11-2 and TRBJ2-3, with D perhaps TRBD1 or TRBD2 (6 bases each). This CDR3 region has 16 residues. The germline V gene has CDR1 SGHAT and CDR2 FQNNGV. The germline V and J ends were trimmed by 4 bases and 7 bases, with 21 bases remaining between them. The CDR3 coding sequence is TGTGCCAGCAGCTCCGTTGGGATCGGGGGCGTGTATACGCAGTATTTT. Translated: CASSSVGIGGVYTQYF. The full variable domain, in which reference TRBV11-2 and TRBJ2-3 provide the parts outside the CDR3, is EAGVAQSPRYKIIEKRQSVAFWCNPISGHATLYWYQQILGQGPKLLIQFQNNGVVDDSQLPKDRFSAERLKGVDSTLKIQPAKLEDSAVYLCASSSVGIGGVYTQYFGPGTRLTVL.

V gene TRBV5-8 combines with J gene TRBJ1-5, with D hard to call. Deletions cut 1 base from V and 1 base from J, with 9 bases between. Per the germline V gene, CDR1 is SGHTS and CDR2 is YDEGEE. The CDR3 loop spans 15 amino acids. The CDR3 nucleotides read TGTGCCAGCAGCTTGTCGAGTTTCAGCAATCAGCCCCAGCATTTT. It yields the protein CASSLSSFSNQPQHF. The entire variable domain, with the rest obtained from reference TRBV5-8 and TRBJ1-5, is as follows: EAGVTQSPTHLIKTRGQQATLRCSPISGHTSVYWYQQALGLGLQFLLWYDEGEERNRGNFPPRFSGRQFPNYSSELNVNALELEDSALYLCASSLSSFSNQPQHFGDGTRLSIL.

The chain uses TRBV28 and TRBJ1-2, with D unclear. The germline gives CDR1 MDHEN, CDR2 SYDVKM. This CDR3 has 17 amino acids. The germline V and J ends were trimmed by 7 bases and 0 bases, with 21 bases remaining between them. CDR3 bases: TGTGCCAGCATCAAAGGTGGTAGGGCCCAAACTAACTATGGCTACACCTTC. Encoded protein: CASIKGGRAQTNYGYTF.

V and J are TRBV7-3 and TRBJ1-1; D gene uncertain. CDR3 size: 16 residues. CDR1 and CDR2 from the germline V gene are SGHTA and FQGTGA. V lost 2 bases and J 2 bases, leaving 15 bases between the germline ends. CDR3 in DNA: TGTGCCAGCAGCTTAGGTGGCCTACACGGAAACACTGAAGCTTTCTTT. Amino acid sequence: CASSLGGLHGNTEAFF.

The J gene is TRBJ1-2, the V gene TRBV5-1; 9 bases map to TRBD1. With V trimmed by 5 bases and J by 4 bases, 9 bases remained unmatched. Per the germline V gene, CDR1 is SGHRS and CDR2 is YFSETQ. This CDR3 contains 15 residues. The chain's CDR3 is CASSPMGQGTYGYTF. In DNA, the CDR3 is TGCGCCAGCAGTCCAATGGGACAGGGCACCTATGGCTACACCTTC.

This chain links TRBV7-2 with TRBJ1-6; D is unresolved. V lost 2 bases and J lost 5, with 4 bases in between. Germline V gene sequence: CDR1 SGHTA, CDR2 FQGNSA. The CDR3 has 13 amino acids. The CDR3 loop is CASSLRDNSPLHF. Written as DNA, the CDR3 is TGTGCCAGCAGCTTAAGGGATAATTCACCCCTCCACTTT.

Worth noting for this clone: The junction differs from germline at one of its ends, possibly a read error. The CDR3 protein is CASSNSGTGGFYANTGELFF. CDR3 nucleotide sequence: TGTGCCAGCAGTAACTCCGGGACAGGGGGCTTTTACGCGAACACCGGGGAGCTGTTTTTT. The chain employs TRBV6-7 and TRBJ2-2, with 12 bases fitting TRBD1. TRBV6-7 is reported as an ORF; its role is uncertain. The CDR3 is 20 amino acids.

V is TRBV10-3 and J is TRBJ2-1; 11 nucleotides agree with TRBD2. In germline, CDR1 is ENHRY, CDR2 SYGVKD. This CDR3 has 16 residues. With V trimmed by 0 bases and J by 7 bases, 5 bases remained unmatched. The CDR3, as DNA: TGTGCCATCAGTGAGTCGGTGACTAGCGGGGAGAATGAGCAGTTCTTC. It specifies CAISESVTSGENEQFF.

The chain employs TRBV27 and TRBJ2-7; TRBD1 matches at 8 bases. V was pared by 3 bases and J by 4 bases, with 2 bases of the junction left unmatched. Germline lookup yields CDR1 MNHEY and CDR2 SMNVEV (reference sequence). CDR3 length equals 13 residues. CDR3 sequence: CASSLNRGYEQYF. The CDR3 DNA follows: TGTGCCAGCAGTTTGAACAGGGGGTACGAGCAGTACTTC.

J is TRBJ1-1 and V is TRBV7-6; D unclear. This CDR3 has 13 amino acids. CDR1 is SGHVS and CDR2 is FNYEAQ in the germline V gene. The ends were cut back, 6 bases at V and 10 bases at J, with 18 bases in the middle. Here the CDR3 reads CASSGGQAARAFF. CDR3 nucleotides: TGTGCCAGCAGTGGCGGGCAGGCAGCTCGAGCTTTCTTT. Using reference TRBV7-6 and TRBJ1-1 for the parts outside the CDR3, the full variable domain is GAGVSQSPRYKVTKRGQDVALRCDPISGHVSLYWYRQALGQGPEFLTYFNYEAQQDKSGLPNDRFSAERPEGSISTLTIQRTEQRDSAMYRCASSGGQAARAFFGQGTRLTVV.

This chain joins TRBV6-5 and TRBJ2-7; tentatively, D is TRBD2 (5 bases). Germline lookup yields CDR1 MNHEY and CDR2 SVGAGI. The CDR3 is made up of 14 amino acids. Between the trimmed V and J ends, which lost 4 bases and 1 base, there was a span of 11 bases. The CDR3 sequence: CASSSLEGSYEQYF. The CDR3 DNA follows: TGTGCCAGCAGTTCCCTTGAGGGTTCCTACGAGCAGTACTTC.

V is TRBV2 and J is TRBJ2-1; a weak D match, TRBD2 (6 bases). Germline assignment: CDR1 SNHLY and CDR2 FYNNEI. V gave up 5 bases and J gave up 5 bases, with 13 bases separating them. The CDR3 totals 14 residues. The DNA for the CDR3 is TGTGCCAGCAGTTTTGGCGGGGCCAACAATGAGCAGTTCTTC. Translated: CASSFGGANNEQFF.

The gene calls are TRBV19 and TRBJ1-3; D is unclear. Germline CDR1 LNHDA, CDR2 SQIVND (reference sequence). CDR3 length equals 16 residues. The V gene lost 5 bases and the J gene lost 0 bases, with 14 bases spanning the gap. The CDR3 DNA sequence: TGTGCCAGTAGTCCTCAAATGACTTACTCTGGAAACACCATATATTTT. Translating gives CASSPQMTYSGNTIYF.

The chain links TRBV11-2 to TRBJ1-1; 8 bases are shared with TRBD1. V shed 0 bases and J 11 bases; nucleotides not matched to a gene: 8. The CDR3 totals 14 residues. Germline CDR1 SGHAT, CDR2 FQNNGV. The CDR3 region has the DNA TGTGCCAGCAGCTTAGATTGGAGGACAGGGCGCGCTTTCTTT. This encodes CASSLDWRTGRAFF.

The rearrangement links TRBV4-1 to TRBJ1-2; no firm D call. Germline V gene lookup returns CDR1 MGHRA and CDR2 YSYEKL. The CDR3 contains 13 residues. V was clipped by 8 bases and J by 8 bases, with 18 bases between them. The CDR3, as DNA: TGCGCCAGCGGTCCGAGGGCGGGTCAAGGCTACACCTTC. This codes for CASGPRAGQGYTF.

This clone was counted a single time. J is TRBJ2-5 and V is TRBV30, with a possible D match to TRBD2 (5 bases). This CDR3 region has 14 residues. Germline V gene data show CDR1 as GTSNPN and CDR2 as SVGIG (reference sequence). Deletions cut 0 bases from V and 5 bases from J, with 13 bases between. CDR3 protein: CAWSVLGVGETQYF. The DNA for the CDR3 is TGTGCCTGGAGTGTACTCGGGGTTGGGGAGACCCAGTACTTC.

V usage is TRBV6-5 and J usage is TRBJ1-1; tentatively, D is TRBD1 (6 bases). The CDR3 consists of 15 residues. Trimming removed 2 bases from V and 4 bases from J, with 14 bases in between. Germline CDR1 reads MNHEY; CDR2 reads SVGAGI. Here the CDR3 DNA reads TGTGCCAGCAGTTACCATACAGGGAGAGTCACTGAAGCTTTCTTT. It is translated as CASSYHTGRVTEAFF.

The rearrangement uses TRBV27 and TRBJ2-7, with unresolved D. V was shortened by 6 bases and J by 0 bases, with 9 bases between the two germline ends. This CDR3 is 13 amino acids long. Per germline, CDR1 MNHEY and CDR2 SMNVEV (reference sequence). Here the CDR3 reads CASRAGYSYEQYF. In DNA form, the CDR3 reads TGTGCCAGCAGAGCAGGTTACTCCTACGAGCAGTACTTC.

The chain's CDR3 is CASSASFTDTQYF. DNA of the CDR3: TGTGCCAGCAGTGCCAGCTTCACAGATACGCAGTATTTT. The gene calls are TRBV6-4 and TRBJ2-3; the D is unclear. V was cut by 4 bases and J by 2 bases, with 7 bases left in between. There are 13 residues in the CDR3. Germline V CDR1 and CDR2: MRHNA, SNTAGT.